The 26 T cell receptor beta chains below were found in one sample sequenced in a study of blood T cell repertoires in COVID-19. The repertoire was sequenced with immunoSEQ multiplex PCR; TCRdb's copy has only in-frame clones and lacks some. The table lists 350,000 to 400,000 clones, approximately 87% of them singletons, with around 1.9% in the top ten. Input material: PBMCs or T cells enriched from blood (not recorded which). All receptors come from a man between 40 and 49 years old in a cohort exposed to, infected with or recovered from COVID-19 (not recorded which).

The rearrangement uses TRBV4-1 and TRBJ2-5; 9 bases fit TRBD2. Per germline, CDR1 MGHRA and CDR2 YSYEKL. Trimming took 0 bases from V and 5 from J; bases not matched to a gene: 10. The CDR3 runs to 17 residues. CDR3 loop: CASSQDKLAGGQETQYF. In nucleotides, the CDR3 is TGCGCCAGCAGCCAAGATAAGTTGGCGGGAGGGCAGGAGACCCAGTACTTC.

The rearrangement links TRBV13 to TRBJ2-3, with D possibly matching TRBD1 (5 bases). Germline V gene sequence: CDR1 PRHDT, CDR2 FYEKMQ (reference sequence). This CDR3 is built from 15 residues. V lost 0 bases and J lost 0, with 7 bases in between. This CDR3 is CASSLGSGSTDTQYF. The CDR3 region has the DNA TGTGCCAGCAGCTTAGGTTCAGGGAGCACAGATACGCAGTATTTT.

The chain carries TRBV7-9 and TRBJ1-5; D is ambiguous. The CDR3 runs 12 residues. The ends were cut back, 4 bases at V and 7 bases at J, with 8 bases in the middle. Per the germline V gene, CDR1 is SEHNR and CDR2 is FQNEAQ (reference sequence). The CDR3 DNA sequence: TGTGCCAGCAGCTCCACGGGGCAGCCCCAGCATTTT. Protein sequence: CASSSTGQPQHF.

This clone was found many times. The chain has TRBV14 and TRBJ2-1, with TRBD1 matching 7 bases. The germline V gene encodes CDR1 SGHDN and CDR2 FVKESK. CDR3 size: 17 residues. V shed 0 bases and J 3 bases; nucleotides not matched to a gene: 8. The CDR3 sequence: CASSQDPGGDFYNEQFF. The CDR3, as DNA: TGTGCCAGCAGCCAAGATCCAGGGGGTGATTTCTACAATGAGCAGTTCTTC.

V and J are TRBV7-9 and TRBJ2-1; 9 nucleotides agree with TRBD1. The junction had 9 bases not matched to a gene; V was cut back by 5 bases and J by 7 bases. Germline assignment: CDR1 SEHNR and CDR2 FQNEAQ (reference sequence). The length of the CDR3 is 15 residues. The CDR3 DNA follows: TGTGCCAGCAGCCCAGCCGGGACAGGGTGGAATGAGCAGTTCTTC. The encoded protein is CASSPAGTGWNEQFF.

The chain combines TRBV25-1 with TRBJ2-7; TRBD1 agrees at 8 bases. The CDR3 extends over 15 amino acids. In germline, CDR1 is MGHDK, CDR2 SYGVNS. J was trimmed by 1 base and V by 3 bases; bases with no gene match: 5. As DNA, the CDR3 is TGTGCCAGCAGTGATCGGACAGGGTATTCCTACGAGCAGTACTTC. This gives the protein CASSDRTGYSYEQYF.

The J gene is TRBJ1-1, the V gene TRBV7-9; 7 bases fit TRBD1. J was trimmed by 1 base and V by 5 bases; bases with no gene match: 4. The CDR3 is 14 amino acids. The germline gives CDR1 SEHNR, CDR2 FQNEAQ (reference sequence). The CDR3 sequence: CASSGQAPNTEAFF. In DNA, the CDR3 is TGTGCCAGCAGCGGACAGGCTCCGAACACTGAAGCTTTCTTT.

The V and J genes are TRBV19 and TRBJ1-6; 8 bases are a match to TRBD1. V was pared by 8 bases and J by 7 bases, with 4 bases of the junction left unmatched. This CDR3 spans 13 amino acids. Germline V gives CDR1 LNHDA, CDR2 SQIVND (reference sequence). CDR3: CASVGQGNSPLHF. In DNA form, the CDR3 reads TGTGCCAGTGTTGGACAGGGCAATTCACCCCTCCACTTT.

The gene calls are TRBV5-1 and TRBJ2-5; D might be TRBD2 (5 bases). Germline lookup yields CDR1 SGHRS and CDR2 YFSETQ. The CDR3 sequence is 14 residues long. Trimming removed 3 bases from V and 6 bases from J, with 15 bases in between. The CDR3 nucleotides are TGCGCCAGCAGCTCCACTACTAGTCGGCAGACCCAGTACTTC. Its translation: CASSSTTSRQTQYF.

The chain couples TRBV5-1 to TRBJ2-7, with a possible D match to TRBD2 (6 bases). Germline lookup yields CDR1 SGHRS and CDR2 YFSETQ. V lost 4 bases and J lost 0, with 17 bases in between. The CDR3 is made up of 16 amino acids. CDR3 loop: CASSQAGTFSSYEQYF. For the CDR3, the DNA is TGCGCCAGCAGCCAGGCCGGGACTTTCAGCTCCTACGAGCAGTACTTC. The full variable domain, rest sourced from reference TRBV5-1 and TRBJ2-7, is KAGVTQTPRYLIKTRGQQVTLSCSPISGHRSVSWYQQTPGQGLQFLFEYFSETQRNKGNFPGRFSGRQFSNSRSEMNVSTLELGDSALYLCASSQAGTFSSYEQYFGPGTRLTVT.

CDR3 sequence reads: CSVVTPGGRAEAFF. CDR3 DNA: TGCAGCGTCGTGACCCCAGGGGGTAGGGCTGAAGCTTTCTTT. The chain recombines TRBV29-1 with TRBJ1-1; 7 bases map to TRBD1. The CDR3 spans 14 residues. V lost 6 bases, J lost 6 bases, and 13 bases stayed unmatched. From germline, CDR1 is SQVTM and CDR2 ANQGSEA.

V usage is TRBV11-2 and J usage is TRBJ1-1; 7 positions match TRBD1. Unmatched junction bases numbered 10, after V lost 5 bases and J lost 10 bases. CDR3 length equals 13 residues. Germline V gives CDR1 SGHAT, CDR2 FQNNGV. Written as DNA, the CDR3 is TGTGCCAGCAGCCCCGACCCACAGGGGCGAGCTTTCTTT. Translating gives CASSPDPQGRAFF.

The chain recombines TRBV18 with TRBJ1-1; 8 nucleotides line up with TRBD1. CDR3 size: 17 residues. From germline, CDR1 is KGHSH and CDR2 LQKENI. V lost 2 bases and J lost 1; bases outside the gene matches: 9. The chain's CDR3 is CASSPSQGALGNTEAFF. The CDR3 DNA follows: TGTGCCAGCTCACCATCCCAGGGGGCGTTGGGGAACACTGAAGCTTTCTTT.

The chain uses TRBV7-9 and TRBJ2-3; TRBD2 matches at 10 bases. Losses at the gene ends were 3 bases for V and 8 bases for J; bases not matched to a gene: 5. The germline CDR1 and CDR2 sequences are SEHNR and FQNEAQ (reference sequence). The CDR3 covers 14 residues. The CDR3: CASSLLAGVGTQYF. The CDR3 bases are TGTGCCAGCAGCTTGCTAGCGGGAGTAGGTACGCAGTATTTT.

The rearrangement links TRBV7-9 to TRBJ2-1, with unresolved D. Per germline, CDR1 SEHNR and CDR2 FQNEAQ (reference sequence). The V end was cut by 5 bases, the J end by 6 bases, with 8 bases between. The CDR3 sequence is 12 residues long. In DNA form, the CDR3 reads TGTGCCAGCAGCACACGGGTCAATGAGCAGTTCTTC. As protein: CASSTRVNEQFF.

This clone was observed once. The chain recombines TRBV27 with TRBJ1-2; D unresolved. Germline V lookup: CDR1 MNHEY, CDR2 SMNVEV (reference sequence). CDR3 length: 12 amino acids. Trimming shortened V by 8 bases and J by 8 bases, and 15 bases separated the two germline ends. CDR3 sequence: CASGLLGGGYTF. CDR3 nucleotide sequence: TGTGCCAGCGGCTTGCTCGGAGGCGGCTACACCTTC.

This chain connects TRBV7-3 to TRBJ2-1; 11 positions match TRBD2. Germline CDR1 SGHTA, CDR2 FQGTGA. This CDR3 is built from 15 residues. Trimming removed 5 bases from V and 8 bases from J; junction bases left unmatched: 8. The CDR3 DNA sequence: TGTGCCAGCAGCCGAACTAGCGGGAGTGGGGATGAGCAGTTCTTC. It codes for CASSRTSGSGDEQFF. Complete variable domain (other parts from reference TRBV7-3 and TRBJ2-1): GAGVSQTPSNKVTEKGKYVELRCDPISGHTALYWYRQSLGQGPEFLIYFQGTGAADDSGLPNDRFFAVRPEGSVSTLKIQRTERGDSAVYLCASSRTSGSGDEQFFGPGTRLTVL.

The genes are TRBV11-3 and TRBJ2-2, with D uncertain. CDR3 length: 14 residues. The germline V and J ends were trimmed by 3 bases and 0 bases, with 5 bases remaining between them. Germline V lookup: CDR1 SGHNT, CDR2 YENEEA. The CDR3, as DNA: TGTGCCAGCAGCTTTTCTACGAACACCGGGGAGCTGTTTTTT. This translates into CASSFSTNTGELFF.

The chain's CDR3 is CASSYRRNTEAFF. The CDR3 DNA reads TGTGCCAGCAGTTATAGGAGGAACACTGAAGCTTTCTTT. V is TRBV6-2 or TRBV6-3 and J is TRBJ1-1; D unresolved. In germline, CDR1 is MNHEY, CDR2 SVGEGT. The CDR3 spans 13 residues. V was clipped by 3 bases and J by 1 base, with 6 bases between them.

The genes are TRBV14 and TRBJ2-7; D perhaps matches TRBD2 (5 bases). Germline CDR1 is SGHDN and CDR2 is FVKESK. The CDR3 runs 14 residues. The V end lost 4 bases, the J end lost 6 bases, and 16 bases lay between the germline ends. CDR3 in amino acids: CASSPRLARGEQYF. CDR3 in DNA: TGTGCCAGCAGCCCCCGTTTGGCTCGGGGCGAGCAGTACTTC.

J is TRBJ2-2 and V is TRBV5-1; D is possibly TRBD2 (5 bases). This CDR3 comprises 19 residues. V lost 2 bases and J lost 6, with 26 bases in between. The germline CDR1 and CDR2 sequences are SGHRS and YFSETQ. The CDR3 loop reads CASSFGKSFEGVLPGELFF. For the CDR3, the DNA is TGCGCCAGCAGCTTCGGGAAATCGTTCGAGGGAGTGCTTCCCGGGGAGCTGTTTTTT.

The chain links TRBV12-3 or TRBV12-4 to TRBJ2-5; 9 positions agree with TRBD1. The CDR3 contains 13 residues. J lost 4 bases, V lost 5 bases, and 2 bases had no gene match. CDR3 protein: CASSRTGVETQYF. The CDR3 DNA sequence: TGTGCCAGCAGTCGGACAGGGGTAGAGACCCAGTACTTC.

CDR3 protein: CASSLVWLGRNNEQFF. Written as DNA, the CDR3 is TGTGCCAGCAGCTTGGTCTGGCTAGGTAGGAACAATGAGCAGTTCTTC. This chain links TRBV5-4 with TRBJ2-1, with D unclear. Germline V gives CDR1 SGHNT, CDR2 YYREEE (reference sequence). This CDR3 region has 16 residues. The V and J ends lost 0 bases and 5 bases respectively, with 15 bases between them. Full variable domain (outside the CDR3, taken from reference TRBV5-4 and TRBJ2-1): ETGVTQSPTHLIKTRGQQVTLRCSSQSGHNTVSWYQQALGQGPQFIFQYYREEENGRGNFPPRFSGLQFPNYSSELNVNALELDDSALYLCASSLVWLGRNNEQFFGPGTRLTVL.

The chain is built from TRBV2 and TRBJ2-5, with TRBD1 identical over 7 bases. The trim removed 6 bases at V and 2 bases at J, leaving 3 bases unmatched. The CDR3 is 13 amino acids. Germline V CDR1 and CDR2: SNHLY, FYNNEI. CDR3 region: CASRGQIQETQYF. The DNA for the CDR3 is TGTGCCAGCAGGGGACAGATACAAGAGACCCAGTACTTC.

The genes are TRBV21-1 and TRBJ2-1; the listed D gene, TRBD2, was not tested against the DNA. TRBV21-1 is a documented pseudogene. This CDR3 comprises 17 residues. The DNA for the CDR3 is TGTGCCAGCAGCGAGGGACTAGCCGGGAGGGGCCCCAATGAGCAGTTCTTC. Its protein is CASSEGLAGRGPNEQFF.

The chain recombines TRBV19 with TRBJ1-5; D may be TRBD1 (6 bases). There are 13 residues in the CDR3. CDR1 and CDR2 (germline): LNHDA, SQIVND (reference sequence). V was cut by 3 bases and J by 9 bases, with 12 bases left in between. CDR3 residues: CASSIGGGRPQHF. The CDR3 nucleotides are TGTGCCAGTAGTATTGGGGGGGGCCGGCCCCAGCATTTT.